These T cell receptor beta chains were read from a single sample in a study of blood T cell repertoires in COVID-19. Repertoires were generated with immunoSEQ multiplex PCR, while TCRdb's copy carries only in-frame clones and drops some. The sample records about 97,000 clones, around nine tenths being singletons. Sequencing was carried out using peripheral blood. These receptor sequences come from a man in his 60s with acute or convalescent COVID-19. CDR3s include the opening cysteine and the closing phenylalanine or tryptophan. A D gene is named only where the DNA matches it firmly. Some rows have no size entry. The others give once, few or many, or a class for an expanded clone.

D: TRBD1; size: NA; J: TRBJ1-2; V: TRBV2; CDR3: CASRERTGLSYGYTF; DNA: TGTGCCAGCAGGGAAAGGACAGGGCTGAGCTATGGCTACACCTTC
D: NA; size: once; J: TRBJ1-1; V: TRBV11-2; CDR3: CASSLGGTLGAFF; DNA: TGTGCCAGCAGCTTAGGAGGTACACTCGGAGCTTTCTTT
D: TRBD1; size: NA; J: TRBJ1-5; V: TRBV30; CDR3: CALTSGTGGVYQPQHF; DNA: TGTGCCTTGACCTCCGGGACAGGGGGCGTCTATCAGCCCCAGCATTTT
D: TRBD1; size: NA; J: TRBJ2-2; V: TRBV7-9; CDR3: CASSQGTGRPLGELFF; DNA: TGTGCCAGCAGCCAGGGGACAGGGCGACCCCTCGGGGAGCTGTTTTTT
D: TRBD1; size: NA; J: TRBJ1-5; V: TRBV19; CDR3: CASSTTGGYSNQPQHF; DNA: TGTGCCAGTAGTACCACAGGGGGCTATAGCAATCAGCCCCAGCATTTT
D: TRBD1; size: NA; J: TRBJ1-2; V: TRBV11-2; CDR3: CASSFDRGSGYTF; DNA: TGTGCCAGCAGCTTCGACAGGGGGAGTGGCTACACCTTC
D: NA; size: NA; J: TRBJ2-5; V: TRBV7-2; CDR3: CASSYTGFQETQYF; DNA: TGTGCCAGCAGCTACACAGGGTTCCAAGAGACCCAGTACTTC
D: NA; size: NA; J: TRBJ1-2; V: TRBV6-4; CDR3: CASSEAEGSYGYTF; DNA: TGTGCCAGCAGTGAGGCAGAGGGAAGCTATGGCTACACCTTC
D: NA; size: once; J: TRBJ1-1; V: TRBV7-2; CDR3: CASSAQRNTEAFF; DNA: TGTGCCAGCAGCGCACAGAGGAACACTGAAGCTTTCTTT
D: TRBD1; size: NA; J: TRBJ1-2; V: TRBV5-6; CDR3: CASSERTGGRHGYTF; DNA: TGTGCCAGCAGCGAACGGACAGGGGGACGACATGGCTACACCTTC
D: NA; size: NA; J: TRBJ1-6; V: TRBV4-2; CDR3: CASSQVPGNNSPLHF; DNA: TGTGCCAGCAGCCAAGTCCCAGGGAATAATTCACCCCTCCACTTT
D: TRBD1; size: NA; J: TRBJ1-5; V: TRBV2; CDR3: CASIGQGANQPQHF; DNA: TGTGCCAGTATAGGACAGGGGGCGAATCAGCCCCAGCATTTT
D: NA; size: NA; J: TRBJ1-6; V: TRBV5-1; CDR3: CASSPGGVNNSPLHF; DNA: TGCGCCAGCAGCCCTGGCGGGGTGAATAATTCACCCCTCCACTTT
D: TRBD1; size: NA; J: TRBJ2-2; V: TRBV7-2; CDR3: CASRRTGFTGELFF; DNA: TGTGCCAGCAGGCGGACAGGATTCACCGGGGAGCTGTTTTTT
D: TRBD1; size: NA; J: TRBJ1-2; V: TRBV5-4; CDR3: CASSRRRDRARSNYGYTF; DNA: TGTGCCAGCAGCCGCCGAAGGGACAGGGCCCGCTCTAACTATGGCTACACCTTC
D: TRBD1; size: NA; J: TRBJ2-3; V: TRBV3-1/TRBV3-2; CDR3: CASSLTGSITQYF; DNA: TGTGCCAGCAGCCTGACAGGGTCAATCACGCAGTATTTT
D: TRBD1; size: NA; J: TRBJ1-2; V: TRBV5-8; CDR3: CASTVTGAGYGYTF; DNA: TGTGCCAGCACCGTAACAGGGGCGGGCTATGGCTACACCTTC
D: NA; size: NA; J: TRBJ1-2; V: TRBV30; CDR3: CAWTWGTGDGYTF; DNA: TGTGCCTGGACTTGGGGAACAGGTGATGGCTACACCTTC
D: TRBD1; size: NA; J: TRBJ2-7; V: TRBV5-1; CDR3: CASILNPGQGGEQYF; DNA: TGCGCCAGCATCCTAAATCCGGGACAGGGGGGCGAGCAGTACTTC
D: TRBD1; size: once; J: TRBJ1-1; V: TRBV7-9; CDR3: CASSRQGAGTEAFF; DNA: TGTGCCAGCAGCCGACAGGGGGCAGGAACTGAAGCTTTCTTT
D: TRBD1; size: NA; J: TRBJ2-1; V: TRBV18; CDR3: CASLMGQGVGEQFF; DNA: TGTGCCAGCTTAATGGGACAGGGGGTCGGTGAGCAGTTCTTC
D: TRBD1; size: NA; J: TRBJ2-2; V: TRBV18; CDR3: CASSPSGRTGWTGELFF; DNA: TGTGCCAGCTCACCAAGCGGCCGGACAGGGTGGACCGGGGAGCTGTTTTTT
D: NA; size: NA; J: TRBJ2-5; V: TRBV2; CDR3: CASSLSQETQYF; DNA: TGTGCCAGCAGTCTCAGCCAAGAGACCCAGTACTTC
D: TRBD1; size: NA; J: TRBJ2-7; V: TRBV19; CDR3: CASTPRGTGGYEQYF; DNA: TGTGCCAGTACCCCTCGAGGGACAGGGGGCTACGAGCAGTACTTC
D: TRBD1; size: NA; J: TRBJ2-2; V: TRBV5-1; CDR3: CASSLEGGTVQGAGELFF; DNA: TGCGCCAGCAGCTTGGAAGGTGGGACAGTCCAAGGCGCCGGGGAGCTGTTTTTT
D: TRBD1; size: NA; J: TRBJ1-2; V: TRBV28; CDR3: CASSPLGTENYGYTF; DNA: TGTGCCAGCAGCCCTCTCGGGACAGAAAACTATGGCTACACCTTC
D: NA; size: NA; J: TRBJ1-2; V: TRBV5-4; CDR3: CASTLARGEPNYGYTF; DNA: TGTGCCAGCACCCTGGCCCGGGGGGAGCCTAACTATGGCTACACCTTC
D: TRBD1; size: NA; J: TRBJ1-2; V: TRBV10-3; CDR3: CAISGTGANYGYTF; DNA: TGTGCCATCTCCGGGACAGGGGCTAACTATGGCTACACCTTC
D: TRBD1; size: once; J: TRBJ1-2; V: TRBV5-1; CDR3: CASSLDPDRGTHGYTF; DNA: TGCGCCAGCAGCTTGGACCCCGACAGGGGTACCCATGGCTACACCTTC
D: NA; size: NA; J: TRBJ2-2; V: TRBV7-2; CDR3: CASSPQDTGELFF; DNA: TGTGCCAGCAGCCCTCAGGACACCGGGGAGCTGTTTTTT
D: NA; size: NA; J: TRBJ1-5; V: TRBV19; CDR3: CASSIMLGNSGQPQHF; DNA: TGTGCCAGTAGTATAATGTTGGGCAACTCAGGGCAGCCCCAGCATTTT
D: TRBD1; size: NA; J: TRBJ2-6; V: TRBV5-5; CDR3: CASSLGQGPANVLTF; DNA: TGTGCCAGCAGCTTGGGACAGGGTCCGGCCAACGTCCTGACTTTC
D: NA; size: NA; J: TRBJ1-6; V: TRBV6-2/TRBV6-3; CDR3: CASSWTNSPLHF; DNA: TGTGCCAGCAGTTGGACAAATTCACCCCTCCACTTT
D: NA; size: NA; J: TRBJ1-1; V: TRBV7-9; CDR3: CASSSGAEAFF; DNA: TGTGCCAGCAGCTCGGGTGCTGAAGCTTTCTTT
D: TRBD1; size: NA; J: TRBJ1-2; V: TRBV6-6; CDR3: CASSPSGQGVVGYTF; DNA: TGTGCCAGCAGTCCATCGGGACAGGGGGTGGTTGGCTACACCTTC
D: NA; size: NA; J: TRBJ1-4; V: TRBV5-1; CDR3: CASSWAGETNEKLFF; DNA: TGCGCCAGCAGCTGGGCAGGGGAAACTAATGAAAAACTGTTTTTT
D: NA; size: NA; J: TRBJ1-6; V: TRBV14; CDR3: CASSQRQGSSPLHF; DNA: TGTGCCAGCAGCCAACGTCAGGGTAGTTCACCCCTCCACTTT
D: TRBD1; size: NA; J: TRBJ2-3; V: TRBV19; CDR3: CASSTRQGPDTQYF; DNA: TGTGCCAGTAGTACTCGACAGGGGCCAGATACGCAGTATTTT
D: NA; size: NA; J: TRBJ1-1; V: TRBV14; CDR3: CASSQGAGNTEAFF; DNA: TGTGCCAGCAGCCAAGGGGCCGGGAACACTGAAGCTTTCTTT
D: TRBD1; size: NA; J: TRBJ1-2; V: TRBV28; CDR3: CASSLGGQNYGYTF; DNA: TGTGCCAGCAGTTTAGGGGGACAGAACTATGGCTACACCTTC
D: NA; size: NA; J: TRBJ1-3; V: TRBV2; CDR3: CASSAGGAGNTIYF; DNA: TGTGCCAGCAGTGCGGGGGGTGCTGGAAACACCATATATTTT
D: NA; size: NA; J: TRBJ2-4; V: TRBV6-5; CDR3: CASSTGQRLDIQYF; DNA: TGTGCCAGCAGCACCGGACAGAGATTGGACATTCAGTACTTC
D: TRBD1; size: few; J: TRBJ1-2; V: TRBV28; CDR3: CASSLMTGGYYGYTF; DNA: TGTGCCAGCAGTTTAATGACAGGGGGATATTATGGCTACACCTTC
D: NA; size: NA; J: TRBJ1-2; V: TRBV10-3; CDR3: CAISESGSEGNYGYTF; DNA: TGTGCCATCAGTGAGTCGGGGAGTGAAGGAAACTATGGCTACACCTTC
D: NA; size: NA; J: TRBJ1-1; V: TRBV6-5; CDR3: CASSRTVDVNTEAFF; DNA: TGTGCCAGCAGCCGGACAGTAGATGTGAACACTGAAGCTTTCTTT
D: TRBD2; size: NA; J: TRBJ2-3; V: TRBV5-4; CDR3: CASSGSGGALTDTQYF; DNA: TGTGCCAGCAGCGGCAGCGGGGGGGCGCTCACAGATACGCAGTATTTT
D: NA; size: NA; J: TRBJ2-1; V: TRBV7-8; CDR3: CASSFGPNNEQFF; DNA: TGTGCCAGCAGCTTCGGTCCAAACAATGAGCAGTTCTTC
D: NA; size: NA; J: TRBJ1-6; V: TRBV7-9; CDR3: CASSFGGQPYSPLHF; DNA: TGTGCCAGCAGCTTCGGTGGGCAGCCATATTCACCCCTCCACTTT
D: NA; size: NA; J: TRBJ2-6; V: TRBV11-2; CDR3: CASSSLRGLGSGANVLTF; DNA: TGTGCCAGCAGCTCCCTCAGGGGCCTTGGCTCTGGGGCCAACGTCCTGACTTTC
D: NA; size: NA; J: TRBJ1-6; V: TRBV27; CDR3: CASSKPGNSPLHF; DNA: TGTGCCAGCAGTAAGCCGGGGAATTCACCCCTCCACTTT
D: NA; size: NA; J: TRBJ1-2; V: TRBV19; CDR3: CASSIHHAGRDYGYTF; DNA: TGTGCCAGTAGTATACATCACGCGGGGAGGGACTATGGCTACACCTTC
D: NA; size: NA; J: TRBJ1-2; V: TRBV6-1; CDR3: CASSEVTGTGYTF; DNA: TGTGCCAGCAGTGAAGTTACAGGGACTGGCTACACCTTC
D: NA; size: NA; J: TRBJ2-6; V: TRBV5-4; CDR3: CASSLRSSGANVLTF; DNA: TGTGCCAGCAGCCTCCGGTCCTCTGGGGCCAACGTCCTGACTTTC